Each of the 9 T cell receptor beta chains below was sequenced from the same sample in a study of response to subunit inactivated influenza vaccine. Each CDR3 protein is one row after TCRdb ran MiXCR on the RT-PCR reads. The profile shows about 520,000 distinct CDR3 sequences, approximately 7.8% of them singletons. Source: PBMCs from blood, taken about 23 months after vaccination. Receptors originate from a man aged 50-75 years who received an inactivated influenza vaccine.

This clonotype was seen only a few times. J is TRBJ2-1 and V is TRBV28; D might be TRBD2 (6 bases). CDR3 length equals 14 residues. From germline, CDR1 is MDHEN and CDR2 SYDVKM. V lost 2 bases and J lost 7, with 12 bases in between. The chain's CDR3 is CASSLTPEGNEQFF. In DNA, the CDR3 is TGTGCCAGCAGTTTAACCCCGGAGGGGAATGAGCAGTTCTTC.

As concerns this clonotype: A much larger clone is a single base away; this may be a read error. The chain links TRBV4-1 to TRBJ2-7; D remains ambiguous. CDR3 length: 14 amino acids. Germline V gene sequence: CDR1 MGHRA, CDR2 YSYEKL. The CDR3 DNA reads as TGCGCCAGCAGCCAAGAAAGCCCATTCTACGAGCAGTGCTTC. Protein: CASSQESPFYEQCF.

This clonotype was found a few times. This chain links TRBV20-1 with TRBJ2-2; D possibly corresponds to TRBD2 (6 bases). CDR1 is DFQATT and CDR2 is SNEGSKA in the germline V gene (reference sequence). The ends were cut back, 3 bases at V and 7 bases at J, with 15 bases in the middle. This CDR3 has 14 residues. CDR3 sequence: CSARATSIVGELFF. CDR3 sequence (DNA): TGCAGTGCTAGGGCGACTAGTATCGTCGGGGAGCTGTTTTTT.

The gene calls are TRBV25-1 and TRBJ2-1, with 15 bases aligning to TRBD2. J was trimmed by 0 bases and V by 8 bases; bases with no gene match: 5. The CDR3 length is 17 residues. Germline V gives CDR1 MGHDK, CDR2 SYGVNS. CDR3 in amino acids: CASQGLAGGSSYNEQFF. The CDR3 coding sequence is TGTGCCAGCCAAGGACTAGCGGGAGGGAGCTCCTACAATGAGCAGTTCTTC.

This chain connects TRBV2 to TRBJ2-4; tentative D call: TRBD1 (6 bases). The CDR3 is made up of 15 amino acids. V shed 7 bases and J shed 6 bases, with 19 bases lying between them. Germline assignment: CDR1 SNHLY and CDR2 FYNNEI. The CDR3 loop is CASTPSRTELNIQYF. The DNA of the CDR3 is TGTGCCAGCACCCCCTCCAGGACAGAATTAAACATTCAGTACTTC. The full variable domain, its missing parts supplied by reference TRBV2 and TRBJ2-4, is EPEVTQTPSHQVTQMGQEVILRCVPISNHLYFYWYRQILGQKVEFLVSFYNNEISEKSEIFDDQFSVERPDGSNFTLKIRSTKLEDSAMYFCASTPSRTELNIQYFGAGTRLSVL.

This clonotype has at least ten counts. This rearrangement joins TRBV5-1 to TRBJ2-5; D ambiguous. The CDR3 covers 16 residues. Trimming removed 1 base from V and 4 bases from J, with 17 bases in between. Germline CDR1 and CDR2: SGHRS and YFSETQ. DNA for the CDR3: TGCGCCAGCAGCTTGAAGGCAGCCTCCTCTGGAGAGACCCAGTACTTC. Amino acid sequence: CASSLKAASSGETQYF.

J is TRBJ2-2 and V is TRBV6-4; the D gene is possibly TRBD1 (6 bases). Trimming stripped 7 bases from V and 2 bases from J, with 11 bases between. CDR1 is MRHNA and CDR2 is SNTAGT in the germline V gene. The CDR3 has 14 amino acids. The CDR3 protein is CASKEQGNTGELFF. DNA for the CDR3: TGTGCCAGCAAAGAACAGGGCAACACCGGGGAGCTGTTTTTT.

This clonotype turned up a few times. This rearrangement joins TRBV4-1 to TRBJ2-3; tentatively, D is TRBD1 (6 bases). The V end was cut by 4 bases, the J end by 1 base, with 18 bases between. Per the germline V gene, CDR1 is MGHRA and CDR2 is YSYEKL. The CDR3 is 17 residues long. Written as DNA, the CDR3 is TGCGCCAGCAGCCCCTACCCGGACAGCCCGGGCACAGATACGCAGTATTTT. Residues: CASSPYPDSPGTDTQYF.

This clonotype showed up many times. This rearrangement joins TRBV5-1 to TRBJ2-7, with D perhaps TRBD1 (5 bases). V lost 4 bases and J lost 7, with 21 bases in between. The CDR3 consists of 15 residues. Per germline, CDR1 SGHRS and CDR2 YFSETQ. CDR3 amino acids: CASSPWMDTTLEQYF. The CDR3 DNA follows: TGCGCCAGCAGCCCTTGGATGGACACTACCCTGGAGCAGTACTTC.